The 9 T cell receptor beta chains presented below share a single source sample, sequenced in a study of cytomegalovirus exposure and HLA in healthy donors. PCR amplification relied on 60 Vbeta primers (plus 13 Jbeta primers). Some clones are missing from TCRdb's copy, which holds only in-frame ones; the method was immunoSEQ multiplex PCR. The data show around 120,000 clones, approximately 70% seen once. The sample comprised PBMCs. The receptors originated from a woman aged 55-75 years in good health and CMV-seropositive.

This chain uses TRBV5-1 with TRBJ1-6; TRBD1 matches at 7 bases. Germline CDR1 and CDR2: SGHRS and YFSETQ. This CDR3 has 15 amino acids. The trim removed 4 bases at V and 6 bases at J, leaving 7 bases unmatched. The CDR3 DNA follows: TGCGCCAGCAGCACCGAACAGGGGATTAATTCACCCCTCCACTTT. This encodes CASSTEQGINSPLHF. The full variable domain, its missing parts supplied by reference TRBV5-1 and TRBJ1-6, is KAGVTQTPRYLIKTRGQQVTLSCSPISGHRSVSWYQQTPGQGLQFLFEYFSETQRNKGNFPGRFSGRQFSNSRSEMNVSTLELGDSALYLCASSTEQGINSPLHFGNGTRLTVT.

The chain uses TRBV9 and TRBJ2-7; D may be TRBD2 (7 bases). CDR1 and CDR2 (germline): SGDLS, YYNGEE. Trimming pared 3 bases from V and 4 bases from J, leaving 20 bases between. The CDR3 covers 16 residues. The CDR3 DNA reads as TGTGCCAGCAGCGCCCACGAGGGGGGGGCGGCTTACGAGCAGTACTTC. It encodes CASSAHEGGAAYEQYF.

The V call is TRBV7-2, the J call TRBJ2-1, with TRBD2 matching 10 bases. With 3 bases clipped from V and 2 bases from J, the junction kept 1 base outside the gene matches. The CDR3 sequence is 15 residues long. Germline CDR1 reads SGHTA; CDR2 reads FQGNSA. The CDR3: CASSFSGGPYNEQFF. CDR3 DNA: TGTGCCAGCAGCTTTAGCGGGGGGCCCTACAATGAGCAGTTCTTC.

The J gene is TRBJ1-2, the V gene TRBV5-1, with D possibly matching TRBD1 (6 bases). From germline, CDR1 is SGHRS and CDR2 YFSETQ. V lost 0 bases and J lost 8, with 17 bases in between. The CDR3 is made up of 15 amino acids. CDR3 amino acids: CASSLALGGPGGYTF. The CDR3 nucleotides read TGCGCCAGCAGCTTGGCCCTCGGGGGGCCAGGGGGCTACACCTTC.

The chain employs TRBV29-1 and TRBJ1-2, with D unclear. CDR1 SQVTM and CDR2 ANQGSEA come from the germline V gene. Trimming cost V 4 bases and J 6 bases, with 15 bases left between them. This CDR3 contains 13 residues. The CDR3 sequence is CSVGAGLGDGYTF. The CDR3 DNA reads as TGCAGCGTTGGGGCAGGACTAGGCGATGGCTACACCTTC.

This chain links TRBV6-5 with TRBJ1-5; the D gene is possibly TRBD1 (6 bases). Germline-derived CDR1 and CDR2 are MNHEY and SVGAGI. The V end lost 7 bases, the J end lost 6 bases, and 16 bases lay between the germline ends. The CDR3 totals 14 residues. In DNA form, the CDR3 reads TGTGCCAGCACTCCTTCTGCAGGGGTTCAGCCCCAGCATTTT. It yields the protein CASTPSAGVQPQHF.

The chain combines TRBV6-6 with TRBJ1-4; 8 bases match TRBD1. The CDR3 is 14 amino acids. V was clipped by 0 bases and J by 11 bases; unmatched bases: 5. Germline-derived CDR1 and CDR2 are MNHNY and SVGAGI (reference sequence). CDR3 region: CASSYSEQGGKLFF. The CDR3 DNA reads TGTGCCAGCAGTTACTCGGAACAGGGGGGGAAACTGTTTTTT.

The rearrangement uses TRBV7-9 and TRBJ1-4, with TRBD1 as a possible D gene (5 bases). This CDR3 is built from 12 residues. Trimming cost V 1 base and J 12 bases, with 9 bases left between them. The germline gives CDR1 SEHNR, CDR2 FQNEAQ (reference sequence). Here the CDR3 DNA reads TGTGCCAGCAGCTTAGAAACCAGGGAACTGTTTTTT. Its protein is CASSLETRELFF.

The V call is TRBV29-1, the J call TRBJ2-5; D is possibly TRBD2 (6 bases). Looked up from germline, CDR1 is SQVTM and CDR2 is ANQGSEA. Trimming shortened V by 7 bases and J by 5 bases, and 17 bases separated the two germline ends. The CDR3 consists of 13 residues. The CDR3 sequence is CSARTVAGETQYF. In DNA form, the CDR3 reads TGCAGCGCCAGGACGGTGGCGGGGGAGACCCAGTACTTC.